The 29 T cell receptor beta chains in this list originate from one sample, sequenced in a study of beta chain features in type 1 diabetes. Investigators reverse transcribed all isolated RNA, so they sequenced expressed TCRB transcripts. Some clones are missing from TCRdb's copy, which holds only in-frame ones; the method was immunoSEQ multiplex PCR. The sample lists a few hundred thousand clones, about 14% occurring once. Sequenced sample: naive CD4+ T cells from blood. These receptor sequences come from a man aged 25 to 40 in good health.

This clone was observed a handful of times. The chain uses TRBV29-1 and TRBJ1-5; tentatively, D is TRBD1 (5 bases). Germline V gives CDR1 SQVTM, CDR2 ANQGSEA. CDR3 length: 13 amino acids. V was pared by 4 bases and J by 3 bases, with 10 bases between. The CDR3 bases are TGCAGCGTTGTCGGGGCCCTCAATCAGCCCCAGCATTTT. It is translated as CSVVGALNQPQHF.

The J gene is TRBJ1-1, the V gene TRBV20-1; no reliable D call. This CDR3 contains 11 residues. The germline V and J ends were trimmed by 4 bases and 1 base, with 4 bases remaining between them. Germline V gene lookup returns CDR1 DFQATT and CDR2 SNEGSKA (reference sequence). The CDR3 sequence: CSAKENTEAFF. In DNA, the CDR3 is TGCAGTGCTAAGGAGAACACTGAAGCTTTCTTT.

This clone was picked up a small number of times. The chain couples TRBV27 to TRBJ2-1; no clear D gene. The V end was cut by 6 bases, the J end by 4 bases, with 16 bases between. This CDR3 contains 15 residues. The germline V gene has CDR1 MNHEY and CDR2 SMNVEV (reference sequence). The chain's CDR3 is CASRFTISPYNEQFF. The CDR3 bases are TGTGCCAGCAGATTTACTATTTCACCATACAATGAGCAGTTCTTC.

The rearrangement joins TRBV2 to TRBJ2-1; 8 positions agree with TRBD2. Germline V gene data show CDR1 as SNHLY and CDR2 as FYNNEI. The CDR3 length is 15 residues. Unmatched junction bases numbered 9, after V lost 2 bases and J lost 9 bases. Written as DNA, the CDR3 is TGTGCCAGCAGTGAACTAAGCGGGGGCGCCGGTGAGCAGTTCTTC. It encodes CASSELSGGAGEQFF.

This clone has just a few counts. The V and J genes are TRBV10-3 and TRBJ2-5; TRBD2 agrees at 8 bases. CDR1 is ENHRY, CDR2 SYGVKD, per germline. The CDR3 has 13 residues. With 10 bases clipped from V and 1 base from J, the junction kept 5 bases outside the gene matches. The CDR3 DNA follows: TGTGCCACCGCGCGGGGGGTCCAAGAGACCCAGTACTTC. Its protein product is CATARGVQETQYF.

This chain connects TRBV15 to TRBJ2-1; D unresolved. The V end was cut by 0 bases, the J end by 10 bases, with 10 bases between. Germline-derived CDR1 and CDR2 are LNHNV and YYDKDF (reference sequence). The CDR3 totals 13 residues. Here the CDR3 reads CATSRDRPQEQFF. DNA of the CDR3: TGTGCCACCAGCAGAGATCGGCCGCAAGAGCAGTTCTTC.

About this clone itself: The junction and the germline gene differ at one end; a read error may be behind it. The chain is built from TRBV29-1 and TRBJ2-3; a possible D gene is TRBD2 (5 bases). Germline CDR1 SQVTM, CDR2 ANQGSEA. The CDR3 length is 13 residues. The CDR3 region has the DNA TGCAGCGTAGAAGCGGTGGTTGGAGATACGCAGTATTTT. Translated, it gives CSVEAVVGDTQYF.

This clone came up a few times. The chain joins TRBV5-4 to TRBJ2-1; no definite D call. Germline-derived CDR1 and CDR2 are SGHNT and YYREEE (reference sequence). V gave up 0 bases and J gave up 7 bases, with 8 bases separating them. The CDR3 runs 13 residues. In DNA form, the CDR3 reads TGTGCCAGCAGCTTGGGGCGAGCTAATGAGCAGTTCTTC. This encodes CASSLGRANEQFF.

This clone was observed a few times. Its ends do not fully match the called genes, so a read error is possible. The rearrangement joins TRBV7-7 to TRBJ1-1, with D possibly matching TRBD1 (5 bases). The CDR3 loop spans 15 amino acids. Germline V gene sequence: CDR1 SSHAT, CDR2 FNYEAQ (reference sequence). The CDR3 loop reads CASSAYQGLGTEAFF. For the CDR3, the DNA is TGTGCTAGCAGCGCATACCAGGGCCTTGGGACTGAAGCTTTCTTT.

This clone showed up just once. This chain uses TRBV30 with TRBJ2-3, with unresolved D. Trimming cost V 0 bases and J 1 base, with 5 bases left between them. The CDR3 length is 13 residues. Per the germline V gene, CDR1 is GTSNPN and CDR2 is SVGIG (reference sequence). The CDR3 bases are TGTGCCTGGAGTGTTAGCCGCACAGATACGCAGTATTTT. Its translation is CAWSVSRTDTQYF.

This chain links TRBV2 with TRBJ2-3, with 13 nucleotides matching TRBD2. The CDR3 runs 16 residues. Germline V lookup: CDR1 SNHLY, CDR2 FYNNEI. V was clipped by 6 bases and J by 6 bases; unmatched bases: 9. The CDR3 coding sequence is TGTGCCAGCAGAGAGAGGACTAGCGGGAGTGGTGATACGCAGTATTTT. It translates to CASRERTSGSGDTQYF.

A few counts support this clone. As DNA, the CDR3 is TGTGCCAGCAGCCAAGGGAGGGCAGGGCCCTACAATGAGCAGTTCTTC. Translation gives CASSQGRAGPYNEQFF. The chain employs TRBV14 and TRBJ2-1, with a tentative D call TRBD2 (6 bases). The V and J ends lost 1 base and 2 bases respectively, with 12 bases between them. CDR3 length equals 16 residues. Germline V gene data show CDR1 as SGHDN and CDR2 as FVKESK.

J is TRBJ2-7 and V is TRBV12-5, with D unresolved. The V end lost 5 bases, the J end lost 2 bases, and 13 bases lay between the germline ends. CDR1 is LGHNT and CDR2 is FRNRAP in the germline V gene. This CDR3 comprises 14 residues. CDR3 protein: CASGPRGVPYEQYF. In DNA, the CDR3 is TGTGCTAGTGGTCCCCGTGGGGTCCCCTACGAGCAGTACTTC.

This clone was observed a handful of times. J is TRBJ2-3 and V is TRBV9, with 8 bases identical to TRBD2. Germline V gene data show CDR1 as SGDLS and CDR2 as YYNGEE. The CDR3 spans 15 residues. J was trimmed by 4 bases and V by 0 bases; bases with no gene match: 4. CDR3 in amino acids: CASSVGVAGPDTQYF. As DNA, the CDR3 is TGTGCCAGCAGCGTAGGGGTAGCGGGACCAGATACGCAGTATTTT.

This chain connects TRBV4-1 to TRBJ1-1, with a tentative D call TRBD1 (5 bases). The CDR3 loop spans 14 amino acids. Trimming cost V 2 bases and J 0 bases, with 7 bases left between them. Per germline, CDR1 MGHRA and CDR2 YSYEKL. CDR3 amino acids: CASSQQDMNTEAFF. Written as DNA, the CDR3 is TGCGCCAGCAGCCAACAGGACATGAACACTGAAGCTTTCTTT.

This clone was counted only a few times. The chain carries TRBV4-1 and TRBJ2-1; D call uncertain. Per germline, CDR1 MGHRA and CDR2 YSYEKL. V was clipped by 1 base and J by 9 bases, with 7 bases between them. CDR3 length equals 12 residues. DNA for the CDR3: TGCGCCAGCAGCCAAGCAGGATTTGAGCAGTTCTTC. This codes for CASSQAGFEQFF.

This clone was seen more than once but under ten times. The genes are TRBV7-2 and TRBJ2-2, with D uncertain. CDR3 length: 14 amino acids. CDR1 and CDR2 (germline): SGHTA, FQGNSA. The V gene lost 4 bases and the J gene lost 5 bases, with 11 bases spanning the gap. CDR3 in DNA: TGTGCCAGCAGCTCGATGTATGGGACCGGGGAGCTGTTTTTT. This sequence encodes CASSSMYGTGELFF.

The CDR3 coding sequence is TGTGCCAGCAGTGAAAGGGGCTACGAGCAGTACGTC. Translated, it gives CASSERGYEQYV. This chain uses TRBV2 with TRBJ2-7, with D maybe TRBD1 (5 bases). The V and J ends lost 2 bases and 3 bases respectively, with 5 bases between them. The CDR3 is 12 amino acids. CDR1 and CDR2 from the germline V gene are SNHLY and FYNNEI.

This chain uses TRBV5-4 with TRBJ1-2, with D possibly matching TRBD1 (5 bases). The CDR3 loop spans 15 amino acids. CDR1 and CDR2 from the germline V gene are SGHNT and YYREEE (reference sequence). Trimming pared 0 bases from V and 0 bases from J, leaving 9 bases between. As DNA, the CDR3 is TGTGCCAGCAGCTTGGACCAGGGATCTAACTATGGCTACACCTTC. As protein: CASSLDQGSNYGYTF.

This clone was seen a handful of times. The rearrangement links TRBV5-1 to TRBJ1-2, with TRBD1 matching over 12 bases. Germline V lookup: CDR1 SGHRS, CDR2 YFSETQ. The CDR3 has 14 residues. Losses at the gene ends were 4 bases for V and 8 bases for J; bases not matched to a gene: 6. CDR3 region: CASSPGQGANGYTF. The CDR3 bases are TGCGCCAGCAGCCCGGGACAGGGGGCGAACGGCTACACCTTC.

This clone showed up just a few times. This chain joins TRBV7-2 and TRBJ1-1; D is possibly TRBD1 (5 bases). This CDR3 region has 14 residues. CDR1 is SGHTA and CDR2 is FQGNSA in the germline V gene. Trimming stripped 4 bases from V and 2 bases from J, with 11 bases between. CDR3 in DNA: TGTGCCAGCAGCTCGGGAGGACAAAACACTGAAGCTTTCTTT. Protein sequence: CASSSGGQNTEAFF. The variable domain in full, completed from reference TRBV7-2 and TRBJ1-1, reads GAGVSQSPSNKVTEKGKDVELRCDPISGHTALYWYRQSLGQGLEFLIYFQGNSAPDKSGLPSDRFSAERTGGSVSTLTIQRTQQEDSAVYLCASSSGGQNTEAFFGQGTRLTVV.

A few counts support this clone. The CDR3 loop reads CASSRRLTPNYGYTF. The CDR3 region has the DNA TGTGCCAGCAGCCGAAGATTGACCCCGAATTATGGCTACACCTTC. The chain employs TRBV14 and TRBJ1-2, with D uncertain. Trimming took 4 bases from V and 5 from J, leaving 17 bases between them. CDR1 SGHDN and CDR2 FVKESK come from the germline V gene. The CDR3 runs to 15 residues. The full variable domain, with the rest looked up from reference TRBV14 and TRBJ1-2, is EAGVTQFPSHSVIEKGQTVTLRCDPISGHDNLYWYRRVMGKEIKFLLHFVKESKQDESGMPNNRFLAERTGGTYSTLKVQPAELEDSGVYFCASSRRLTPNYGYTFGSGTRLTVV.

CDR3 sequence (DNA): TGCAGCGGGGGACAGGGGCGTTTCTTCTCCGCAGATACGCAGTATTTT. As protein: CSGGQGRFFSADTQYF. This sequence joins TRBV29-1 and TRBJ2-3, with 10 bases fitting TRBD1. The germline V gene encodes CDR1 SQVTM and CDR2 ANQGSEA. CDR3 length: 16 residues. V dropped 7 bases and J dropped 4; count of bases not matched to a gene: 14.

This clone was observed a handful of times. This chain uses TRBV5-1 with TRBJ2-7; 11 nucleotides line up with TRBD1. V lost 1 base and J lost 6; bases outside the gene matches: 9. The CDR3 consists of 16 residues. Germline loops: CDR1 SGHRS, CDR2 YFSETQ. The CDR3 loop is CASSLPPTGQGGEQYF. CDR3 DNA sequence: TGCGCCAGCAGCTTGCCCCCCACGGGACAGGGGGGCGAGCAGTACTTC.

The genes are TRBV7-8 and TRBJ1-1, with a possible D match to TRBD1 (6 bases). CDR1 and CDR2 from the germline V gene are SGHVS and FQNEAQ. The CDR3 spans 13 residues. With 5 bases removed from V and 8 bases from J, the gap between germline ends came to 15 bases. The CDR3 bases are TGTGCCAGCAGCATACCCAGGGGCGTCGAAGCTTTCTTT. It translates to CASSIPRGVEAFF.

The J gene is TRBJ2-7, the V gene TRBV6-5, with 11 bases fitting TRBD1. V gave up 6 bases and J gave up 3 bases; unmatched junction bases: 7. There are 15 residues in the CDR3. The V gene's germline CDR1 is MNHEY and CDR2 SVGAGI. CDR3 DNA: TGTGCCAGCAGCCGCGGGACAGGGGGAAACTACGAGCAGTACTTC. Translating it yields CASSRGTGGNYEQYF.

This clone was picked up a small number of times. The sample holds other DNA sequences that translate to the same CDR3. The chain employs TRBV2 and TRBJ2-5; no firm D call. This CDR3 contains 11 residues. Between the trimmed V and J ends, which lost 6 bases and 5 bases, there was a span of 7 bases. Germline CDR1 is SNHLY and CDR2 is FYNNEI. The CDR3 DNA reads as TGTGCCAGCAGCGAGACGGAGACCCAGTACTTC. Translation gives CASSETETQYF.

The V call is TRBV10-3, the J call TRBJ2-3; 11 nucleotides align to TRBD2. CDR3 length equals 14 residues. Germline lookup yields CDR1 ENHRY and CDR2 SYGVKD. The junction had 4 bases not matched to a gene; V was cut back by 4 bases and J by 7 bases. For the CDR3, the DNA is TGTGCCATCAGTGGGGGACTAGCGGAGAATACGCAGTATTTT. Translating gives CAISGGLAENTQYF.

This clone was recorded a few times. This rearrangement joins TRBV7-2 to TRBJ2-1; 7 positions match TRBD2. CDR1 and CDR2 from the germline V gene are SGHTA and FQGNSA. The CDR3 runs to 16 residues. V shed 3 bases and J 7 bases; nucleotides not matched to a gene: 12. The CDR3, as DNA: TGTGCCAGCAGCTTGGGGGGGAGACTCATTCGGAATGAGCAGTTCTTC. Translated: CASSLGGRLIRNEQFF. The full variable domain, with the rest looked up from reference TRBV7-2 and TRBJ2-1, is GAGVSQSPSNKVTEKGKDVELRCDPISGHTALYWYRQSLGQGLEFLIYFQGNSAPDKSGLPSDRFSAERTGGSVSTLTIQRTQQEDSAVYLCASSLGGRLIRNEQFFGPGTRLTVL.